This passage covers 13 T cell receptor beta chains from one sample sequenced in a study of blood T cell repertoires in COVID-19. TCRdb's copy holds only in-frame clones and misses some; the assay was immunoSEQ multiplex PCR. Of approximately 160,000 clones in the sample, 85% to 95% were seen once. The specimen was peripheral blood. The receptors stem from a woman aged 60-70 years with COVID-19, enrolled during active disease.

The chain uses TRBV9 and TRBJ1-3; TRBD1 matches at 11 bases. V dropped 4 bases and J dropped 0; count of bases not matched to a gene: 6. Germline V CDR1 and CDR2: SGDLS, YYNGEE. The CDR3 consists of 17 residues. The CDR3 is CASSPGTGGNSGNTIYF. The CDR3 nucleotides are TGTGCCAGCAGCCCGGGGACAGGGGGTAACTCTGGAAACACCATATATTTT.

This chain connects TRBV7-8 to TRBJ1-6; D is ambiguous. V lost 2 bases to trimming and J lost 11 bases, with 13 bases between them. CDR3 length equals 14 residues. Germline CDR1 SGHVS, CDR2 FQNEAQ. CDR3 nucleotide sequence: TGTGCCAGCAGCTTAAATGCCCAGTTCACACCCCTCCACTTT. It translates to CASSLNAQFTPLHF. Full variable domain (outside the CDR3, taken from reference TRBV7-8 and TRBJ1-6): GAGVSQSPRYKVAKRGQDVALRCDPISGHVSLFWYQQALGQGPEFLTYFQNEAQLDKSGLPSDRFFAERPEGSVSTLKIQRTQQEDSAVYLCASSLNAQFTPLHFGNGTRLTVT.

The V call is TRBV3-1 (or the pseudogene TRBV3-2), the J call TRBJ1-3; D is uncertain. With 2 bases removed from V and 0 bases from J, the gap between germline ends came to 5 bases. Germline V gene lookup returns CDR1 LGHDT and CDR2 YNNKEL (reference sequence). This CDR3 spans 14 amino acids. CDR3 residues: CASSQTDSGNTIYF. As DNA, the CDR3 is TGTGCCAGCAGCCAAACAGACTCTGGAAACACCATATATTTT.

Only one count was recorded for this clone. This sequence joins TRBV21-1 and TRBJ2-5; TRBD1 is the table's D call and was not checked against the DNA. TRBV21-1 has pseudogene status. The CDR3 has 13 amino acids. The CDR3 loop reads CARSDSNQETQYF. CDR3 DNA sequence: TGTGCCAGATCGGACAGCAACCAAGAGACCCAGTACTTC.

The chain is built from TRBV6-5 and TRBJ1-4; 9 nucleotides line up with TRBD1. CDR3 length: 14 amino acids. From germline, CDR1 is MNHEY and CDR2 SVGAGI. The V and J ends lost 6 bases and 8 bases, in that order; junction bases with no gene match: 7. This CDR3 is CASSPGQGLEKLFF. The CDR3 DNA is TGTGCCAGCAGCCCGGGACAGGGTCTCGAAAAACTGTTTTTT.

In its sample, this clone was seen once. This chain joins TRBV6-5 and TRBJ1-1; possibly TRBD1 for D (6 bases). Between the trimmed V and J ends, which lost 7 bases and 6 bases, there was a span of 18 bases. Germline V gene lookup returns CDR1 MNHEY and CDR2 SVGAGI. The CDR3 length is 14 residues. CDR3 residues: CASIPEGGRAEAFF. CDR3 coding DNA: TGTGCCAGCATACCCGAAGGGGGTCGCGCTGAAGCTTTCTTT.

The J gene is TRBJ1-1, the V gene TRBV2, with TRBD1 as a possible D gene (6 bases). This CDR3 comprises 13 residues. The germline V gene encodes CDR1 SNHLY and CDR2 FYNNEI. With 8 bases removed from V and 4 bases from J, the gap between germline ends came to 14 bases. The CDR3 DNA follows: TGTGCCAGCCATTGGGACAAGAGCACTGAAGCTTTCTTT. This translates into CASHWDKSTEAFF.

The chain combines TRBV5-6 with TRBJ2-5, with TRBD2 matching 7 bases. Trimming at V came to 1 base and at J to 4 bases, leaving 1 base not matched to a gene. Germline assignment: CDR1 SGHDT and CDR2 YYEEEE. The CDR3 spans 13 residues. CDR3: CASSLTSAETQYF. CDR3 DNA sequence: TGTGCCAGCAGCTTGACTAGCGCAGAGACCCAGTACTTC.

V gene TRBV5-1 combines with J gene TRBJ2-4; TRBD1 matches 9 bases. Germline-derived CDR1 and CDR2 are SGHRS and YFSETQ. The CDR3 extends over 15 amino acids. Trimming removed 5 bases from V and 7 bases from J; junction bases left unmatched: 10. In DNA, the CDR3 is TGCGCCAGCAGGGCGGAAGGACAGGGGACGAACATTCAGTACTTC. Its protein is CASRAEGQGTNIQYF.

This sequence joins TRBV15 and TRBJ1-5; D may be TRBD1 (6 bases). V was trimmed by 0 bases and J by 0 bases, leaving 6 bases between them. Germline-derived CDR1 and CDR2 are LNHNV and YYDKDF (reference sequence). The CDR3 spans 15 residues. Here the CDR3 reads CATSRDRGSNQPQHF. The CDR3 DNA reads TGTGCCACCAGCAGAGACAGGGGTAGCAATCAGCCCCAGCATTTT.

The rearrangement links TRBV19 to TRBJ1-2; D remains ambiguous. Per the germline V gene, CDR1 is LNHDA and CDR2 is SQIVND (reference sequence). With 3 bases removed from V and 2 bases from J, the gap between germline ends came to 10 bases. The CDR3 is 14 amino acids. The CDR3 DNA reads as TGTGCCAGTAGTATTAACGACAACAACTATGGCTACACCTTC. Protein product: CASSINDNNYGYTF.

This chain joins TRBV6-5 and TRBJ1-4; tentatively, D is TRBD1 (6 bases). Trimming took off 7 bases at V and 10 bases at J, with 10 bases between the two ends. Germline CDR1 is MNHEY and CDR2 is SVGAGI. The CDR3 loop spans 11 amino acids. The CDR3 spells CASTQGGKLFF. In nucleotides, the CDR3 is TGTGCCAGCACCCAAGGGGGAAAACTGTTTTTT.

The gene calls are TRBV4-1 and TRBJ1-5; a possible D gene is TRBD1 (5 bases). Trimming took 4 bases from V and 7 from J, leaving 26 bases between them. Germline V gene data show CDR1 as MGHRA and CDR2 as YSYEKL. The CDR3 runs 18 residues. CDR3 in amino acids: CASSPIIRRRDFHQPQHF. CDR3 bases: TGCGCCAGCAGCCCCATTATTCGTCGCCGGGACTTCCACCAGCCCCAGCATTTT.